These 18 T cell receptor beta chains share one sample of origin, sequenced in a study. MiXCR was run by TCRdb on the 5' RACE reads, yielding one entry per CDR3 protein. Among tens of thousands of distinct CDR3 sequences, about 20% were seen once, and the ten largest hold more than 4%. The sorted Tregs were CD4+CD25+CD127-/low cells. Sample: Tregs sorted from blood. Source of these receptors: a female donor with breast cancer.

The table lists this clonotype with many counts. The chain couples TRBV29-1 to TRBJ1-2; 8 bases agree with TRBD1. The CDR3 loop spans 17 amino acids. Germline CDR1 SQVTM, CDR2 ANQGSEA. J was trimmed by 6 bases and V by 0 bases; bases with no gene match: 15. CDR3 loop: CSVEDPDRDRIGHGYTF. DNA for the CDR3: TGCAGCGTTGAAGATCCGGACAGGGATCGAATTGGCCATGGCTACACCTTC.

About this clonotype itself: Possible read error: a much larger clone is one base away. The chain recombines TRBV12-3 or TRBV12-4 with TRBJ1-1, with D uncertain. CDR3 length: 14 residues. The V end was cut by 3 bases, the J end by 6 bases, with 14 bases between. CDR3 sequence: CASSFSHLSAEAFF. The CDR3 DNA sequence: TGTGCCAGCAGTTTTTCTCACCTGAGCGCTGAAGCTTTCTTT.

V gene TRBV12-3 or TRBV12-4 combines with J gene TRBJ2-1; 8 bases fit TRBD2. This CDR3 is 13 amino acids long. The J segment lost 5 bases and the V segment lost 7 bases, leaving 4 bases of the junction unmatched. This chain's CDR3 is CASNGLANNEQFF. The CDR3 DNA follows: TGTGCCAGCAATGGACTAGCTAACAATGAGCAGTTCTTC.

V and J are TRBV2 and TRBJ2-5; no definite D call. This CDR3 contains 12 residues. Trimming took 7 bases from V and 7 from J, leaving 13 bases between them. Germline V gives CDR1 SNHLY, CDR2 FYNNEI. CDR3 coding DNA: TGTGCCAGCACCCGCGGTCCCAGGACCCAGTACTTC. Its protein is CASTRGPRTQYF.

This clonotype was recorded at least ten times. The chain is built from TRBV24-1 and TRBJ2-5; 8 nucleotides match TRBD2. Trimming removed 3 bases from V and 0 bases from J; junction bases left unmatched: 2. Germline CDR1 reads KGHDR; CDR2 reads SFDVKD. The CDR3 spans 15 residues. In DNA, the CDR3 is TGTGCCACCAGTGATCATAGCGGGGACCAAGAGACCCAGTACTTC. This translates into CATSDHSGDQETQYF.

Comment on this clonotype: No conserved phenylalanine or tryptophan ends this CDR3, so it is likely a read error. The gene calls are TRBV18 and TRBJ2-3; D not certain. The V end lost 2 bases, the J end lost 4 bases, and 4 bases lay between the germline ends. Germline CDR1 KGHSH, CDR2 LQKENI. CDR3 length: 12 amino acids. CDR3 loop: CASSPSPDTQYL. The DNA of the CDR3 is TGTGCCAGCTCACCATCCCCAGATACGCAGTATTTA.

Concerning this clonotype: This may be a read error: a much more frequent sequence differs by one nucleotide. The chain employs TRBV20-1 and TRBJ2-1; D might be TRBD1 or TRBD2, each matching 5 bases. This CDR3 region has 15 residues. Germline V gives CDR1 DFQATT, CDR2 SNEGSKA (reference sequence). CDR3 region: CSAREEGSSYNKQFF. In DNA, the CDR3 is TGCAGTGCTAGAGAAGAGGGGAGCTCCTACAATAAGCAGTTCTTC.

As concerns this clonotype: The junction differs from germline at one of its ends, possibly a read error. V gene TRBV9 combines with J gene TRBJ1-5; D is uncertain. CDR1 and CDR2 (germline): SGDLS, YYNGEE. The CDR3 length is 14 residues. This CDR3 is CASSSGRSDQPQHF. In DNA, the CDR3 is TGTGCCAGCAGCTCCGGTCGTAGCGATCAGCCCCAGCATTTT. The full variable domain, completed using reference TRBV9 and TRBJ1-5, is DSGVTQTPKHLITATGQRVTLRCSPRSGDLSVYWYQQSLDQGLQFLIQYYNGEERAKGNILERFSAQQFPDLHSELNLSSLELGDSALYFCASSSGRSDQPQHFGDGTRLSIL.

This clonotype has a handful of counts. The chain is built from TRBV10-3 and TRBJ1-2; D call uncertain. Per germline, CDR1 ENHRY and CDR2 SYGVKD. The CDR3 is 11 amino acids. The V and J ends lost 6 bases and 13 bases respectively, with 15 bases between them. CDR3 nucleotide sequence: TGTGCCATCAGGAACACGGTCTCTACCACCTTC. Protein product: CAIRNTVSTTF.

This clonotype was counted once. The chain carries TRBV20-1 and TRBJ2-1, with 7 nucleotides matching TRBD2. The germline CDR1 and CDR2 sequences are DFQATT and SNEGSKA (reference sequence). The length of the CDR3 is 13 residues. After removal of 3 bases from V and 5 bases from J, the junction contained 4 bases not matched to a gene. The CDR3 DNA sequence: TGCAGTGCTAGCGGGCTAGCGGACAATGAGCAGTTCTTC. Encoded protein: CSASGLADNEQFF.

This clonotype was detected only a few times. The chain carries TRBV7-9 and TRBJ2-1; 10 nucleotides align to TRBD2. CDR3 length: 14 residues. Per the germline V gene, CDR1 is SEHNR and CDR2 is FQNEAQ (reference sequence). The V gene end was trimmed by 5 bases and the J gene end by 8 bases; junction bases not matched to a gene: 6. The CDR3 protein is CASSAAGGGHEQFF. CDR3 in DNA: TGTGCCAGCAGCGCAGCGGGAGGGGGGCATGAGCAGTTCTTC.

Many counts were recorded for this clonotype. The chain has TRBV20-1 and TRBJ2-3, with 10 bases matching TRBD2. Germline V gives CDR1 DFQATT, CDR2 SNEGSKA (reference sequence). The CDR3 covers 17 residues. The trim removed 6 bases at V and 2 bases at J, leaving 14 bases unmatched. The CDR3 bases are TGCAGTGCAAATTCCCTCCTACTAGCGGGGTCCACAGATACGCAGTATTTT. This gives the protein CSANSLLLAGSTDTQYF.

This clonotype was seen at least ten times. This sequence joins TRBV7-9 and TRBJ2-7; a possible D gene is TRBD2 (6 bases). Per the germline V gene, CDR1 is SEHNR and CDR2 is FQNEAQ (reference sequence). The V and J ends lost 3 bases and 6 bases respectively, with 12 bases between them. The CDR3 is 13 residues long. CDR3 in DNA: TGTGCCAGCAGCTTCCCCGGGCGGGGCGAGCAGTACTTC. It translates to CASSFPGRGEQYF.

To note about this clonotype: A much larger clone differs by one base, so this may be a read error. The gene calls are TRBV28 and TRBJ2-1, with D tentatively TRBD2 (5 bases). The V gene's germline CDR1 is MDHEN and CDR2 SYDVKM. The CDR3 covers 10 residues. For the CDR3, the DNA is TGTGCCAGCAGTGCCGGGGAGCAGCTCTTC. Translation: CASSAGEQLF. Combining the CDR3 with reference TRBV28 and TRBJ2-1 gives the whole variable domain DVKVTQSSRYLVKRTGEKVFLECVQDMDHENMFWYRQDPGLGLRLIYFSYDVKMKEKGDIPEGYSVSREKKERFSLILESASTNQTSMYLCASSAGEQLFGPGTRLTVL.

The chain is built from TRBV27 and TRBJ2-7, with 7 bases identical to TRBD2. Germline V gives CDR1 MNHEY, CDR2 SMNVEV (reference sequence). The junction had 11 bases not matched to a gene; V was cut back by 6 bases and J by 6 bases. This CDR3 is built from 14 residues. Here the CDR3 DNA reads TGTGCCAGCAGCCCGGGAGGAGCCTCAAGCGAGCAGTACTTC. This translates into CASSPGGASSEQYF.

This clonotype has a handful of counts. This sequence joins TRBV7-9 and TRBJ2-1; 8 nucleotides match TRBD1. Germline CDR1 SEHNR, CDR2 FQNEAQ (reference sequence). J was trimmed by 10 bases and V by 2 bases; bases with no gene match: 10. This CDR3 has 15 amino acids. In DNA, the CDR3 is TGTGCCAGCAGCTTAAACAGGGGGGTATTACTAGAGCAGTTCTTC. The encoded protein is CASSLNRGVLLEQFF.

The gene calls are TRBV24-1 and TRBJ2-1; tentative D call: TRBD2 (6 bases). CDR1 is KGHDR and CDR2 is SFDVKD in the germline V gene. This CDR3 comprises 17 residues. The V end lost 1 base, the J end lost 0 bases, and 12 bases lay between the germline ends. The DNA for the CDR3 is TGTGCCACCAGTGATTTCGCGCGGGATAGCTCCTACAATGAGCAGTTCTTC. It translates to CATSDFARDSSYNEQFF.

To note about this clonotype: A much bigger clone sits one base away, suggesting this may be a read error. This rearrangement joins TRBV20-1 to TRBJ2-1; D is ambiguous. The length of the CDR3 is 11 residues. Germline lookup yields CDR1 DFQATT and CDR2 SNEGSKA (reference sequence). Trimming shortened V by 2 bases and J by 7 bases, and 6 bases separated the two germline ends. The CDR3 spells CSARNRNEQFF. The CDR3 DNA reads as TGCAGTGCTAGAAATCGAAATGAGCAGTTCTTC.